This TCR beta chain was sequenced in a study of post-analysis software for immune sequencing data (dated by TCRdb to the mid-2010s). Regarding the study in general: Relapsing-remitting, secondary progressive and progressive-relapsing multiple sclerosis were recorded as disease courses, and subtype annotation was lacking for some patients. The patient repertoires were set against eleven to twelve previously published healthy control repertoires from donors whose ages ranged from roughly 6 to 26 years. A subset of samples was prepared in parallel using single-end sample barcoding, then pooled and co-amplified after Illumina adapter ligation.

Overall results and qualifications from the work: Normalized Chao1 diversity was significantly lower in multiple sclerosis patients than controls, suggesting substantial peripheral T-cell clonal expansion. Patients showed significantly higher frequencies than controls for 4 or 5 TRBV segments, among them TRBV5-6, TRBV5-1 and TRBV20-1. Strong co-clustering of samples prepared in the same batch was shown by direct clustering with F measure, prompting a batch-effect correction. The control group was slightly older than the multiple sclerosis patient group.

To demonstrate the VDJtools post-analysis software, TCR beta repertoires were profiled from the peripheral blood of about 13 young patients with multiple sclerosis. The patients with multiple sclerosis were children and adolescents between roughly 6 and 17 years of age. The library was produced with PCR. Sequencing used an Illumina HiSeq 2500. To reduce PCR and sequencing biases, unique molecular identifiers were incorporated into the TCR beta cDNA libraries. About 500,000 cDNA molecules were obtained for every 1 to 10 million input T cells, so each molecule roughly corresponded to one T cell. Patient libraries were prepared and sequenced with the same protocol used for the earlier healthy control dataset. Samples belonging to the same batch were prepared together, multiplexed and sequenced on a shared HiSeq lane. The published analysis was carried out like this. MIGEC handled the raw barcoded reads, throwing out single-read molecular identifier groups before consensus assembly and CDR3 extraction. VDJtools was used for post-analysis of the clonotype tables, with diversity normalized by down-sampling every dataset to the smallest sample size. Repertoire overlap clustering matched CDR3 amino acid but not nucleotide sequences to correct batch-related cross-sample contamination. Using fastp trimming at Q25 and MiXCR clonotype assembly, TCRdb reanalyzed the public sequencing data and kept in-frame beta chains. Merged by CDR3 protein, the rows form single entries marked with the most common genes and DNA. The V and J calls and clone size come from TCRdb's table, not from the authors' own analysis. A total of some 450,000 distinct CDR3 sequences appear in this sample, 40% to 55% of them only once. Jointly, the top ten make up around 10% of the sample.

Looking up the germline V gene (reference sequence) yields CDR1 DFQATT and CDR2 SNEGSKA. The CDR3 contains 13 residues, cysteine and phenylalanine counted. The kept DNA is CDR3 alone, 39 bases in frame from the first base. Remarks on this clonotype: Its antigen remains unidentified. The sample holds no much larger clone one base away, and base qualities are not on file.

This clonotype was sampled from a girl between 5 and 17 years old with multiple sclerosis. Source material: blood. The rearrangement combines TRBV20-1 with TRBJ2-5, with 9 bases aligning to TRBD2. The DNA end is more similar to TRBJ2-7, so the J call may be wrong. The CDR3 in this case is CSASSSGDYEQYF. Read as DNA, the sequence is TGCAGTGCTAGTTCTAGCGGGGACTACGAGCAGTACTTC.